Given below is one TCR beta chain in context. The data are from a study of OX40 agonist ivuxolimab in advanced cancers. Study details: The dose-escalation cohort was about 80% male, with a mean age of around 60 years, ranging about 20 to 85.

The CDR3 is 15 amino acids. The V gene's germline CDR1 is MNHEY and CDR2 SVGAGI. Trimming cost V 6 bases and J 3 bases, with 12 bases left between them. Measured with immunoSEQ multiplex PCR; TCRdb has only the in-frame clones, and not every one. The repertoire includes under 65,000 clones, around 84% of them detected once, and roughly 3.1% sits in the top ten. The source material was CD4+ or CD8+ T cells sorted from blood, sampled in a trial of the OX40 agonist ivuxolimab. The receptor comes from an adult with an advanced solid tumor such as melanoma, head and neck, liver or kidney cancer. V gene TRBV6-5 combines with J gene TRBJ2-6; maybe TRBD1 (6 bases). The CDR3 here is CASSAGTFGANVLTF. As DNA, the CDR3 is TGTGCCAGCAGCGCCGGGACATTTGGGGCCAACGTCCTGACTTTC.